The 14 T cell receptor beta chains listed next were all sequenced from one sample in a study of blood T cell repertoires in COVID-19. Sequenced by immunoSEQ multiplex PCR; TCRdb stores in-frame clones only, minus some. Of approximately 190,000 clones in the sample, around 77% were seen once. Sequenced input: peripheral blood. Source of these receptors: a man in his sixties with active or convalescent COVID-19.

This clone was recorded a few times. The gene calls are TRBV6-5 and TRBJ1-1; maybe TRBD1 (5 bases). Germline-derived CDR1 and CDR2 are MNHEY and SVGAGI. V was shortened by 2 bases and J by 5 bases, with 18 bases between the two germline ends. The CDR3 consists of 16 residues. The chain's CDR3 is CASSYGRGRLSTEAFF. The CDR3 region has the DNA TGTGCCAGCAGTTACGGCCGGGGGAGGCTTTCAACTGAAGCTTTCTTT.

The chain couples TRBV3-1 (or the pseudogene TRBV3-2) to TRBJ2-7, with unresolved D. This CDR3 contains 15 residues. V lost 0 bases to trimming and J lost 1 base, with 10 bases between them. Germline V gene data show CDR1 as LGHDT and CDR2 as YNNKEL (reference sequence). CDR3 DNA sequence: TGTGCCAGCAGCCAAGAGGCCCGAACGTCCTACGAGCAGTACTTC. Translation: CASSQEARTSYEQYF.

The V call is TRBV5-8, the J call TRBJ1-2; TRBD1 matches 7 bases. Germline V lookup: CDR1 SGHTS, CDR2 YDEGEE. Trimming removed 4 bases from V and 8 bases from J; junction bases left unmatched: 11. The CDR3 has 14 amino acids. CDR3: CASSIEQGPWGYTF. DNA of the CDR3: TGTGCCAGCAGCATAGAACAGGGGCCTTGGGGCTACACCTTC.

The chain is built from TRBV19 and TRBJ1-6; 7 nucleotides align to TRBD1. Germline-derived CDR1 and CDR2 are LNHDA and SQIVND (reference sequence). J gave up 10 bases and V 6 bases, and 15 bases lay outside the gene matches. The CDR3 is 16 amino acids. In DNA form, the CDR3 reads TGTGCCAGTAGCCAAGTATCCCACAGGGGACGGTCACCCCTCCACTTT. Encoded protein: CASSQVSHRGRSPLHF. Combining the CDR3 with reference TRBV19 and TRBJ1-6 gives the whole variable domain DGGITQSPKYLFRKEGQNVTLSCEQNLNHDAMYWYRQDPGQGLRLIYYSQIVNDFQKGDIAEGYSVSREKKESFPLTVTSAQKNPTAFYLCASSQVSHRGRSPLHFGNGTRLTVT.

V is TRBV7-9 and J is TRBJ2-7; the match to TRBD2 covers 7 bases. Unmatched junction bases numbered 3, after V lost 4 bases and J lost 3 bases. Germline assignment: CDR1 SEHNR and CDR2 FQNEAQ (reference sequence). This CDR3 is built from 13 residues. As DNA, the CDR3 is TGTGCCAGCAGCTCACGGACTAGCTACGAGCAGTACTTC. It translates to CASSSRTSYEQYF.

The chain has TRBV9 and TRBJ2-1; D perhaps matches TRBD1 (6 bases). V dropped 0 bases and J dropped 6 bases, with 10 bases sitting between them. The CDR3 totals 14 residues. The germline CDR1 and CDR2 sequences are SGDLS and YYNGEE. CDR3 region: CASSVGGRGNEQFF. CDR3 sequence (DNA): TGTGCCAGCAGCGTAGGGGGGCGAGGCAATGAGCAGTTCTTC. The full variable domain, its missing parts supplied by reference TRBV9 and TRBJ2-1, is DSGVTQTPKHLITATGQRVTLRCSPRSGDLSVYWYQQSLDQGLQFLIQYYNGEERAKGNILERFSAQQFPDLHSELNLSSLELGDSALYFCASSVGGRGNEQFFGPGTRLTVL.

V is TRBV27 and J is TRBJ2-2; D may be TRBD1 (6 bases). Between the trimmed V and J ends, which lost 0 bases and 2 bases, there was a span of 22 bases. The CDR3 is 20 amino acids. CDR1 and CDR2 from the germline V gene are MNHEY and SMNVEV (reference sequence). The CDR3 region is CASSLSGWVGRGVNTGELFF. For the CDR3, the DNA is TGTGCCAGCAGTTTATCAGGGTGGGTAGGCAGGGGCGTTAACACCGGGGAGCTGTTTTTT.

This clone has just one count. The chain has TRBV5-5 and TRBJ2-5; 8 bases are shared with TRBD1. The germline V gene encodes CDR1 SGHKS and CDR2 YYEKEE (reference sequence). The CDR3 has 15 residues. V lost 4 bases and J lost 4; bases outside the gene matches: 9. The CDR3 spells CASSPRTGRGETQYF. CDR3 DNA sequence: TGTGCCAGCAGCCCTAGGACAGGGCGAGGAGAGACCCAGTACTTC.

This sequence joins TRBV18 and TRBJ1-1; D possibly corresponds to TRBD1 (6 bases). CDR3 length equals 14 residues. V was cut by 5 bases and J by 4 bases, with 14 bases left in between. CDR1 is KGHSH and CDR2 is LQKENI in the germline V gene. The CDR3 sequence: CASSETTGPTEAFF. In nucleotides, the CDR3 is TGTGCCAGCTCAGAAACAACAGGGCCCACTGAAGCTTTCTTT.

This chain connects TRBV5-1 to TRBJ2-3; 10 nucleotides line up with TRBD2. The germline V gene encodes CDR1 SGHRS and CDR2 YFSETQ. With 3 bases clipped from V and 0 bases from J, the junction kept 7 bases outside the gene matches. The CDR3 has 17 amino acids. In nucleotides, the CDR3 is TGCGCCAGCAGCTCGATTGTGACTAGCGGGAGCACAGATACGCAGTATTTT. It codes for CASSSIVTSGSTDTQYF.

J is TRBJ1-5 and V is TRBV28; 7 bases align to TRBD1. Germline assignment: CDR1 MDHEN and CDR2 SYDVKM. V lost 11 bases and J lost 1; bases outside the gene matches: 8. The CDR3 sequence is 14 residues long. CDR3: CALKEGASNQPQHF. The CDR3 DNA is TGTGCCCTCAAGGAGGGGGCGAGCAATCAGCCCCAGCATTTT.

The rearrangement joins TRBV6-5 to TRBJ2-7, with 7 bases matching TRBD2. This CDR3 region has 14 residues. With V trimmed by 5 bases and J by 4 bases, 8 bases remained unmatched. Germline CDR1 and CDR2: MNHEY and SVGAGI. CDR3 in DNA: TGTGCCAGCAGTCGAAATCGCGGGAGATACGAGCAGTACTTC. The encoded protein is CASSRNRGRYEQYF.

This sequence joins TRBV10-3 and TRBJ2-7, with D perhaps TRBD2 (5 bases). Per the germline V gene, CDR1 is ENHRY and CDR2 is SYGVKD. V dropped 10 bases and J dropped 7 bases, with 17 bases sitting between them. This CDR3 has 12 residues. The CDR3 DNA reads as TGTGCCACCTTTCGCGGAGAGGGTGAGCAGTACTTC. Amino acid sequence: CATFRGEGEQYF.

The chain joins TRBV20-1 to TRBJ2-7; D uncertain. Trimming cost V 3 bases and J 3 bases, with 3 bases left between them. The germline V gene encodes CDR1 DFQATT and CDR2 SNEGSKA (reference sequence). CDR3 length: 10 amino acids. The CDR3 here is CSASVYEQYF. The CDR3 region has the DNA TGCAGTGCTAGCGTCTACGAGCAGTACTTC.